These 18 T cell receptor beta chains were all obtained from the same sample, sequenced in a study of blood T cell repertoires in COVID-19. TCRdb keeps only in-frame clones here, not all; method: immunoSEQ multiplex PCR. The sample includes 200,000 to 250,000 clones, roughly 84% of them seen just once. Sequencing was carried out using peripheral blood. Receptor source: a woman aged 60-75 years who had recovered from COVID-19.

The rearrangement joins TRBV19 to TRBJ2-3, with 15 positions matching TRBD2. The CDR3 spans 17 residues. Trimming took 5 bases from V and 8 from J; bases not matched to a gene: 11. Germline V lookup: CDR1 LNHDA, CDR2 SQIVND (reference sequence). The CDR3 sequence: CASSSPGTSGGFSTQYF. The DNA for the CDR3 is TGTGCCAGTAGTTCACCCGGGACTAGCGGGGGGTTCTCTACGCAGTATTTT.

V is TRBV9 and J is TRBJ2-7; 10 bases fit TRBD1. Trimming took 2 bases from V and 6 from J; bases not matched to a gene: 11. Germline CDR1 and CDR2: SGDLS and YYNGEE. The CDR3 loop spans 16 amino acids. CDR3 loop: CASSVSSGTGASEQYF. The DNA for the CDR3 is TGTGCCAGCAGCGTGAGCTCCGGGACAGGGGCCTCCGAGCAGTACTTC.

The chain recombines TRBV30 with TRBJ1-6; 7 nucleotides line up with TRBD1. Germline CDR1 and CDR2: GTSNPN and SVGIG (reference sequence). The CDR3 runs 13 residues. V shed 1 base, J shed 7 bases, and the junction held 1 base outside the gene matches. CDR3 sequence (DNA): TGTGCCTGGAGTGGACAGGGAAATTCACCCCTCCACTTT. This encodes CAWSGQGNSPLHF.

This chain connects TRBV12-5 to TRBJ2-7, with 7 bases fitting TRBD1. The CDR3 has 14 amino acids. The germline CDR1 and CDR2 sequences are LGHNT and FRNRAP. With V trimmed by 6 bases and J by 5 bases, 10 bases remained unmatched. Here the CDR3 reads CASGNDRANNEQYF. The CDR3 nucleotides read TGTGCTAGTGGAAACGACAGGGCTAACAACGAGCAGTACTTC.

The rearrangement links TRBV2 to TRBJ2-3; D unclear. CDR1 SNHLY and CDR2 FYNNEI come from the germline V gene. This CDR3 is 14 amino acids long. V lost 0 bases, J lost 0 bases, and 4 bases lay in between. The CDR3 reads CASSEARSTDTQYF. The CDR3 region has the DNA TGTGCCAGCAGTGAAGCGCGCAGCACAGATACGCAGTATTTT.

The CDR3 coding sequence is TGCAGTGCTAGTGTAGCGGGGGGGCCCCTCAATGAGCAGTTCTTC. Translating gives CSASVAGGPLNEQFF. The chain employs TRBV20-1 and TRBJ2-1; 11 bases align to TRBD2. Trimming took 3 bases from V and 6 from J; bases not matched to a gene: 7. The germline CDR1 and CDR2 sequences are DFQATT and SNEGSKA (reference sequence). The CDR3 sequence is 15 residues long.

The V gene is TRBV9, the J gene TRBJ1-1, with TRBD1 as a possible D gene (5 bases). The CDR3 has 14 amino acids. Trimming removed 0 bases from V and 8 bases from J, with 14 bases in between. Germline assignment: CDR1 SGDLS and CDR2 YYNGEE. The CDR3 sequence is CASSVEGGAGEAFF. In DNA form, the CDR3 reads TGTGCCAGCAGCGTAGAAGGAGGGGCCGGGGAAGCTTTCTTT.

This sequence joins TRBV18 and TRBJ1-1; D is ambiguous. The CDR3 runs 13 residues. V was trimmed by 6 bases and J by 2 bases, leaving 10 bases between them. Germline lookup yields CDR1 KGHSH and CDR2 LQKENI. The CDR3 coding sequence is TGTGCCAGCTCCCGGCTAGGAAACACTGAAGCTTTCTTT. Residues: CASSRLGNTEAFF. The full variable domain, completed using reference TRBV18 and TRBJ1-1, is NAGVMQNPRHLVRRRGQEARLRCSPMKGHSHVYWYRQLPEEGLKFMVYLQKENIIDESGMPKERFSAEFPKEGPSILRIQQVVRGDSAAYFCASSRLGNTEAFFGQGTRLTVV.

CDR3 bases: TGTGCCAGCAGTTACTCGAAGCACGGTCCCCCCCATGGCTACACCTTC. This encodes CASSYSKHGPPHGYTF. The chain recombines TRBV6-6 with TRBJ1-2; D remains ambiguous. The CDR3 covers 16 residues. Germline assignment: CDR1 MNHNY and CDR2 SVGAGI (reference sequence). V lost 0 bases and J 6 bases, leaving 17 bases between the germline ends.

This clone was recorded a few times. The chain combines TRBV9 with TRBJ2-2, with D unresolved. V lost 3 bases and J 2 bases, leaving 5 bases between the germline ends. This CDR3 region has 13 residues. The germline V gene encodes CDR1 SGDLS and CDR2 YYNGEE. The CDR3 bases are TGTGCCAGCAGCGCAATCAACACCGGGGAGCTGTTTTTT. This translates into CASSAINTGELFF.

V gene TRBV15 combines with J gene TRBJ2-3; 11 bases map to TRBD2. Germline CDR1 and CDR2: LNHNV and YYDKDF (reference sequence). This CDR3 region has 19 residues. The trim removed 1 base at V and 0 bases at J, leaving 9 bases unmatched. CDR3 protein: CATSRAASGGRFSTDTQYF. CDR3 DNA: TGTGCCACCAGCAGAGCCGCTAGCGGGGGGCGGTTTAGCACAGATACGCAGTATTTT.

The chain has TRBV3-1 (or the pseudogene TRBV3-2) and TRBJ1-1; no clear D. Looked up from germline, CDR1 is LGHDT and CDR2 is YNNKEL (reference sequence). This CDR3 contains 14 residues. V dropped 0 bases and J dropped 0 bases, with 5 bases sitting between them. Here the CDR3 reads CASSQERVNTEAFF. The CDR3 DNA sequence: TGTGCCAGCAGCCAAGAGCGAGTGAACACTGAAGCTTTCTTT.

CDR3 sequence reads: CASSFGPGVAEAFF. Written as DNA, the CDR3 is TGTGCCAGCAGCTTCGGCCCAGGGGTGGCTGAAGCTTTCTTT. The rearrangement uses TRBV11-2 and TRBJ1-1; the D gene is possibly TRBD1 (6 bases). The germline gives CDR1 SGHAT, CDR2 FQNNGV. The V and J ends lost 3 bases and 6 bases respectively, with 14 bases between them. The CDR3 loop spans 14 amino acids.

The rearrangement uses TRBV5-1 and TRBJ2-1; D is undetermined. V shed 4 bases and J shed 8 bases, with 16 bases lying between them. The CDR3 has 14 amino acids. CDR1 and CDR2 from the germline V gene are SGHRS and YFSETQ. The CDR3 DNA reads as TGCGCCAGCAGCCCCAGTCCCGTGGGCGATGAGCAGTTCTTC. Its translation is CASSPSPVGDEQFF.

This clone has a single count. The V and J genes are TRBV12-3 or TRBV12-4 and TRBJ1-2; TRBD1 is a possible D gene (5 bases). The V end lost 3 bases, the J end lost 7 bases, and 12 bases lay between the germline ends. The CDR3 is made up of 13 amino acids. CDR3 region: CASSFLRESGYTF. CDR3 in DNA: TGTGCCAGCAGTTTCCTCAGGGAATCTGGCTACACCTTC.

J is TRBJ1-1 and V is TRBV18, with D hard to call. The CDR3 has 15 amino acids. Trimming took 2 bases from V and 4 from J, leaving 14 bases between them. The germline V gene encodes CDR1 KGHSH and CDR2 LQKENI. CDR3 sequence reads: CASSPIPAPGTEAFF. The DNA for the CDR3 is TGTGCCAGCTCACCAATCCCGGCTCCGGGCACTGAAGCTTTCTTT.

The genes are TRBV10-3 and TRBJ2-3; a possible D gene is TRBD2 (7 bases). Trimming shortened V by 6 bases and J by 6 bases, and 13 bases separated the two germline ends. In germline, CDR1 is ENHRY, CDR2 SYGVKD. The CDR3 spans 13 residues. CDR3 amino acids: CAIRGGASDTQYF. CDR3 sequence (DNA): TGTGCCATCAGGGGGGGGGCGTCCGATACGCAGTATTTT.

This chain connects TRBV7-2 to TRBJ1-5, with 7 bases aligning to TRBD1. V lost 1 base, J lost 8 bases, and 2 bases stayed unmatched. The CDR3 is 13 residues long. Germline V gives CDR1 SGHTA, CDR2 FQGNSA. CDR3 sequence: CASSLGQGKPQHF. The CDR3, as DNA: TGTGCCAGCAGCTTAGGACAGGGAAAGCCCCAGCATTTT.